These 7 T cell receptor beta chains were all obtained from the same sample, sequenced in a study of CD8+ T cells in alopecia areata. RNA extraction and reverse transcription yielded cDNA as sequencing template. The protocol was immunoSEQ multiplex PCR, while the TCRdb copy is restricted to in-frame clones and leaves out a portion. The table shows almost 250,000 clones, with under 80% occurring only once. The sample consisted of CD4+ T cells sorted from blood, taken at week 0. Every receptor here comes from a human donor with alopecia areata.

Details on this clone: The germline gene is not matched at one end of the junction; a read error may be the cause. This chain joins TRBV7-7 and TRBJ2-1; D is unclear. Germline CDR1 is SSHAT and CDR2 is FNYEAQ (reference sequence). This CDR3 is built from 13 residues. For the CDR3, the DNA is TGTGCTAGCAGCTTAGGACCCGACAATGAGCAGTTCTTC. This gives the protein CASSLGPDNEQFF.

The rearrangement links TRBV30 to TRBJ2-7; 8 bases fit TRBD2. Germline CDR1 is GTSNPN and CDR2 is SVGIG (reference sequence). With V trimmed by 2 bases and J by 2 bases, 2 bases remained unmatched. There are 13 residues in the CDR3. The chain's CDR3 is CAWSTSGPYEQYF. Here the CDR3 DNA reads TGTGCCTGGAGTACTAGCGGACCCTACGAGCAGTACTTC.

On this clone itself: A read error may produce the germline difference seen at one junction end. V and J are TRBV12-5 and TRBJ1-1; perhaps TRBD1 as D (6 bases). The CDR3 spans 11 residues. CDR1 is LGHNT, CDR2 FRNRAP, per germline. For the CDR3, the DNA is TGTGCTAGTGGTTTGGATACAGGGCCGGCCTTT. Translation gives CASGLDTGPAF.

V and J are TRBV11-3 and TRBJ2-5; 12 bases line up with TRBD2. The length of the CDR3 is 18 residues. V trimming: 1 base; J trimming: 4 bases; junction bases outside the gene matches: 10. Germline V CDR1 and CDR2: SGHNT, YENEEA. The DNA for the CDR3 is TGTGCCAGCAGCTTAGGTCGACTAGCGGGGGCCACGGGAGAGACCCAGTACTTC. Encoded protein: CASSLGRLAGATGETQYF.

The chain is built from TRBV29-1 and TRBJ1-1; the D gene is possibly TRBD1 (5 bases). The length of the CDR3 is 12 residues. Trimming took 6 bases from V and 11 from J, leaving 19 bases between them. Germline assignment: CDR1 SQVTM and CDR2 ANQGSEA. The CDR3 region has the DNA TGCAGCGTCATCGGGGCCCAAGAGAGGGCTTTCTTT. This gives the protein CSVIGAQERAFF.

J is TRBJ1-6 and V is TRBV7-9, with D perhaps TRBD1 (5 bases). The CDR3 contains 12 residues. Germline assignment: CDR1 SEHNR and CDR2 FQNEAQ (reference sequence). Trimming took 5 bases from V and 10 from J, leaving 9 bases between them. CDR3 DNA sequence: TGTGCCAGCAGCGACGGGGACTCACCCCTCCACTTT. The encoded protein is CASSDGDSPLHF.

The chain has TRBV29-1 and TRBJ2-1; D unresolved. V was pared by 4 bases and J by 4 bases, with 17 bases between. Germline-derived CDR1 and CDR2 are SQVTM and ANQGSEA. The CDR3 runs to 15 residues. CDR3 nucleotides: TGCAGCGTTGGCGGATCTGGAACCGTTTACAATGAGCAGTTCTTC. This sequence encodes CSVGGSGTVYNEQFF.